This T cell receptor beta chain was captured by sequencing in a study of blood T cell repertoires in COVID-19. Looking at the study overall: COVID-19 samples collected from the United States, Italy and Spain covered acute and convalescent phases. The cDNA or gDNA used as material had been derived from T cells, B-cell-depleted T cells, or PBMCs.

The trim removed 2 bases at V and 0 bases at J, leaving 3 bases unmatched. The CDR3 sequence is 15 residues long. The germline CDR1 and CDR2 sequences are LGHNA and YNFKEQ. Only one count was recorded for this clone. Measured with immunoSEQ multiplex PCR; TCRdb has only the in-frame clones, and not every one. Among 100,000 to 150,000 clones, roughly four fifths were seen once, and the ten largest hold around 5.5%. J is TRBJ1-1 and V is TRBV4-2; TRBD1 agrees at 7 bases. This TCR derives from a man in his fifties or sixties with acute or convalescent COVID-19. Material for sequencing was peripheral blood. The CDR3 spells CASSQKQGLNTEAFF. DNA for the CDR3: TGTGCCAGCAGCCAAAAACAGGGGTTGAACACTGAAGCTTTCTTT.